Listed here are 10 T cell receptor beta chains from one sample, sequenced in a study of cytotoxic CD8 clonotypes in ibrutinib-treated CLL. Method: immunoSEQ multiplex PCR; TCRdb's copy keeps in-frame clones and lacks some. The sample holds about 160,000 clones, roughly 77% seen once. The input for sequencing was PBMCs, taken after 12 months of ibrutinib treatment. Every receptor here comes from a human donor with chronic lymphocytic leukemia.

The chain is built from TRBV19 and TRBJ1-4, with a tentative D call TRBD1 (5 bases). Germline CDR1 is LNHDA and CDR2 is SQIVND (reference sequence). V was shortened by 5 bases and J by 8 bases, with 21 bases between the two germline ends. This CDR3 comprises 16 residues. The CDR3 here is CASSPRGPRELEKLFF. In DNA form, the CDR3 reads TGTGCCAGTAGTCCAAGGGGCCCTCGGGAATTGGAAAAACTGTTTTTT.

The gene calls are TRBV7-9 and TRBJ2-7; no definite D call. V was clipped by 0 bases and J by 7 bases, with 10 bases between them. Germline values: CDR1 SEHNR, CDR2 FQNEAQ (reference sequence). The CDR3 has 13 amino acids. The CDR3 sequence: CASSLAPTGEQYF. The CDR3 DNA reads as TGTGCCAGCAGCTTAGCGCCAACCGGAGAGCAGTACTTC.

The chain combines TRBV27 with TRBJ1-2, with 8 bases that match TRBD1. This CDR3 has 14 amino acids. V dropped 3 bases and J dropped 8; count of bases not matched to a gene: 8. From germline, CDR1 is MNHEY and CDR2 SMNVEV (reference sequence). The CDR3 DNA follows: TGTGCCAGCAGTTTCCGGGACAGGACGGGCGGCTACACCTTC. It translates to CASSFRDRTGGYTF.

This clone was picked up a small number of times. The J gene is TRBJ1-2, the V gene TRBV11-2; D is undetermined. From germline, CDR1 is SGHAT and CDR2 FQNNGV. This CDR3 has 13 residues. Trimming shortened V by 0 bases and J by 5 bases, and 7 bases separated the two germline ends. CDR3 nucleotide sequence: TGTGCCAGCAGCTTAGAACGGGCGTATGGCTACACCTTC. This sequence encodes CASSLERAYGYTF. Full variable domain (rest looked up from reference TRBV11-2 and TRBJ1-2): EAGVAQSPRYKIIEKRQSVAFWCNPISGHATLYWYQQILGQGPKLLIQFQNNGVVDDSQLPKDRFSAERLKGVDSTLKIQPAKLEDSAVYLCASSLERAYGYTFGSGTRLTVV.

This rearrangement joins TRBV28 to TRBJ2-2, with D unclear. Germline CDR1 MDHEN, CDR2 SYDVKM. V lost 3 bases and J 6 bases, leaving 8 bases between the germline ends. This CDR3 has 13 residues. CDR3 coding DNA: TGTGCCAGCAGTTTGGGCACTCCCGGGGAGCTGTTTTTT. Protein product: CASSLGTPGELFF.

This clone has ten or more counts. The gene calls are TRBV4-2 and TRBJ2-7; TRBD2 is a possible D gene (6 bases). CDR3 length: 16 amino acids. The germline V gene has CDR1 LGHNA and CDR2 YNFKEQ. V lost 0 bases to trimming and J lost 5 bases, with 17 bases between them. CDR3 sequence (DNA): TGTGCCAGCAGCCAAGATCCAACTGGGGGGATCAACGAGCAGTACTTC. As protein: CASSQDPTGGINEQYF.

This clone was seen a handful of times. The chain has TRBV27 and TRBJ1-2; 7 positions match TRBD1. Germline V gene lookup returns CDR1 MNHEY and CDR2 SMNVEV (reference sequence). This CDR3 is built from 13 residues. V gave up 3 bases and J gave up 7 bases; unmatched junction bases: 5. The DNA for the CDR3 is TGTGCCAGCAGTTTTAGGGCAGGGGGTGGCTACACCTTC. Its translation is CASSFRAGGGYTF.

The DNA of the CDR3 is TGTGCCAGCAGCTCCGACCATAGCAATCAGCCCCAGCATTTT. It codes for CASSSDHSNQPQHF. The rearrangement uses TRBV7-2 and TRBJ1-5, with unresolved D. V was trimmed by 4 bases and J by 0 bases, leaving 7 bases between them. CDR3 size: 14 residues. CDR1 and CDR2 (germline): SGHTA, FQGNSA.

The rearrangement uses TRBV28 and TRBJ2-5; 11 positions agree with TRBD2. CDR1 and CDR2 from the germline V gene are MDHEN and SYDVKM. The CDR3 runs to 18 residues. With V trimmed by 1 base and J by 2 bases, 9 bases remained unmatched. For the CDR3, the DNA is TGTGCCAGCAGTTTATATCCCCAGACTAGCGGGGTACAAGAGACCCAGTACTTC. Translating gives CASSLYPQTSGVQETQYF.

This clone was observed a handful of times. The chain couples TRBV4-2 to TRBJ2-3; D gene unclear. This CDR3 has 14 residues. Trimming took off 0 bases at V and 1 base at J, with 5 bases between the two ends. The germline CDR1 and CDR2 sequences are LGHNA and YNFKEQ. The CDR3 nucleotides read TGTGCCAGCAGCCAAGATTTACGCACAGATACGCAGTATTTT. Amino acids: CASSQDLRTDTQYF.